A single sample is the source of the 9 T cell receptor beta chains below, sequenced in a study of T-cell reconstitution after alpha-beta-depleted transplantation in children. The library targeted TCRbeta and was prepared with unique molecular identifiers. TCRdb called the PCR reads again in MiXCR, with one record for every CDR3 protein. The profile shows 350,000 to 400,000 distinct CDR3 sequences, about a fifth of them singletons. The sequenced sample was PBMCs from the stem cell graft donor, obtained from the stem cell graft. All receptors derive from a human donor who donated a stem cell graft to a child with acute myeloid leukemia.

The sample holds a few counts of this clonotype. The CDR3, as DNA: TGCGCCAGCAGCCGAGAAGTCGGATTTGCCTACGAGCAGTACTTC. This gives the protein CASSREVGFAYEQYF. This rearrangement joins TRBV4-3 to TRBJ2-7, with unresolved D. Germline V gene lookup returns CDR1 LGHNA and CDR2 YSLEER. The CDR3 runs 15 residues. Trimming left V 4 bases short and J 2 bases short, with 15 bases between.

Here the CDR3 reads CASSTSAFYEQYF. The DNA for the CDR3 is TGTGCCAGCAGCACTAGCGCATTCTACGAGCAGTACTTC. This chain joins TRBV3-1 and TRBJ2-7; TRBD2 agrees at 7 bases. The CDR3 covers 13 residues. After removal of 5 bases from V and 3 bases from J, the junction contained 4 bases not matched to a gene. Germline lookup yields CDR1 LGHDT and CDR2 YNNKEL (reference sequence).

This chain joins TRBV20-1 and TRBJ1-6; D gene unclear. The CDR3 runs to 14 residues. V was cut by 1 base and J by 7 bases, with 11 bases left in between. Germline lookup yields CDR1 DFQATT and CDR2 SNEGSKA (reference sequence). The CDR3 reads CSARVEGGNSPLHF. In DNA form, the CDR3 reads TGCAGTGCTAGAGTCGAGGGTGGGAATTCACCCCTCCACTTT.

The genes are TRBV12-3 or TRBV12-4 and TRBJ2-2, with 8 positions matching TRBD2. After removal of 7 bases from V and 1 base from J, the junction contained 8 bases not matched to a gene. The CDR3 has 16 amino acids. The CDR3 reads CASNQLTSGNTGELFF. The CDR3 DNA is TGTGCCAGCAACCAACTTACTAGCGGGAACACCGGGGAGCTGTTTTTT.

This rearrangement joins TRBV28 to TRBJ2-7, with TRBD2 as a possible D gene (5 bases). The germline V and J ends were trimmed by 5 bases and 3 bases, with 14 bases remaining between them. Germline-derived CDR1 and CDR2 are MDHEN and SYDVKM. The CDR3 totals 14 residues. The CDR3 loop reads CASSPRAVDYEQYF. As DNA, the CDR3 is TGTGCCAGCAGTCCACGAGCGGTGGACTACGAGCAGTACTTC.

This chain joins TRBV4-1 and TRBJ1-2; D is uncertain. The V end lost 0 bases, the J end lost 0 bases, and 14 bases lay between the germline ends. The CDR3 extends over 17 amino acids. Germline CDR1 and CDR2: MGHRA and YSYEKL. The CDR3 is CASSQDPGGRSNYGYTF. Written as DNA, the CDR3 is TGCGCCAGCAGCCAAGATCCTGGCGGCCGGTCTAACTATGGCTACACCTTC.

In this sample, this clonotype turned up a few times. Written as DNA, the CDR3 is TGTGCCAGCAGGCCCCGGGACAGGGAGAATGAGCAGTTCTTC. It encodes CASRPRDRENEQFF. The rearrangement uses TRBV6-1 and TRBJ2-1, with 9 bases identical to TRBD1. With V trimmed by 6 bases and J by 7 bases, 7 bases remained unmatched. The CDR3 has 14 amino acids. Per the germline V gene, CDR1 is MNHNS and CDR2 is SASEGT.

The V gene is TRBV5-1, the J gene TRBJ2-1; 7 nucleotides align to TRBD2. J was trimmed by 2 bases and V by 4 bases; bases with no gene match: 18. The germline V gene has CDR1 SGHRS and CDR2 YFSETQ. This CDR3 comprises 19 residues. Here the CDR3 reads CASSREVHRRGDTYNEQFF. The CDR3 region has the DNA TGCGCCAGCAGCCGGGAGGTACACCGACGGGGAGACACCTACAATGAGCAGTTCTTC.

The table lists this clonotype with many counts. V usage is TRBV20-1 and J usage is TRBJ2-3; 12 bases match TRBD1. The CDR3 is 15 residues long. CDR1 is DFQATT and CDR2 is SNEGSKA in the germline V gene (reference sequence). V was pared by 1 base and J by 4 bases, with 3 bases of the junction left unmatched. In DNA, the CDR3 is TGCAGTGCTAGAGGAGGGACAGGGGGCGCAGATACGCAGTATTTT. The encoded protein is CSARGGTGGADTQYF.